Reported below is one TCR beta chain. The antigen this receptor binds is unknown. No per-base quality is available; no much larger clone lies one base away. TCRbeta CDR3 regions were amplified from genomic DNA by means of the immunoSEQ Assay, a bias-controlled multiplex PCR. For the original study's pipeline: The number of nucleated cells in each sample was estimated by amplification of reference gene primers within the assay. To quantify the absolute abundance of each unique TCRbeta CDR3 rearrangement, sequence reads were collapsed and filtered. Productive Simpson clonality was computed per sample as the square root of Simpson's diversity index over productive rearrangements. The table was pulled from immuneACCESS by TCRdb, which kept in-frame rearrangements only. Such tables lose some clones; where checked, under half of the loss comes from unresolved V genes, and the rest has no known cause. D and trimming come from the DNA, and the V and J calls and clone size come from that table. The sample profile shows under 95,000 clones; 83% of them were found once. The ten largest account for 25% to 30% of the sample.

The collaborating institutions used their own protocols to collect whole blood in K2EDTA tubes. For TCRbeta analysis, collaborator samples were shipped as frozen whole blood, as isolated PBMCs, or as DNA extracted from either sample type. The sample comes from a study of blood T cell repertoires in COVID-19 (dated by TCRdb to 2018 to 2020). Background on the whole study: The collaborator samples originated in the United States, Italy and Spain and spanned the acute and convalescent phases of COVID-19. Deeply sampled blood TCRbeta repertoires from subjects exposed to, actively infected with, or recovered from COVID-19 were included in the dataset. Sample metadata almost always included a de-identified subject ID, COVID-19 status, age in years and sex. Samples were obtained from the ongoing ImmuneRACE study (first 160 participants) and from 1,254 subjects provided by 6 global collaborators. The prospective study material was composed of cDNA or gDNA derived from T cells, B-cell-depleted T cells, or PBMCs. HLA class I and class II types, where available, came from metadata supplied by the sample provider rather than from assay-based typing. The repertoires were released in a freely available public database meant as a resource for research on the immune response to SARS-CoV-2.

CDR1 KGHSH and CDR2 LQKENI are derived from the germline V gene. The CDR3 starts with the cysteine, ends with the phenylalanine, and has 14 residues. Only CDR3 DNA remains: 42 bases, in frame from the first base. Here V drops 6 bases and J drops 5 bases, and the junction holds 6 bases not matched to any gene. Overall results and qualifications from the work: How much clinical and demographic metadata was included differed by source and by participant, and the metadata was provided uncurated.

The sequencing input was peripheral blood. This clonotype was obtained from a woman of 80 years or more with acute or convalescent COVID-19. The chain was built from TRBV18 and TRBJ2-5; TRBD1 agrees with 10 junctional bases. The nucleotide sequence is TGTGCCAGCTCGTCGACAGGGGGCGCGGAGACCCAGTACTTC. This codes for CASSSTGGAETQYF.